This T cell receptor (beta chain) was recorded in a study of T cell responses to AZD1222 COVID-19 vaccine. Study-wide results and caveats: Donors were chiefly white British, with a greater number of females, and clonal diversity was perhaps underestimated.

As concerns this clone: Its specificity is not known.

V lost 5 bases to trimming and J lost 5 bases, with 15 bases between them. The CDR3 is 14 residues long. Looked up from germline, CDR1 is MNHEY and CDR2 is SVGAGI. This table comes from immunoSEQ multiplex PCR, and its TCRdb copy is limited to in-frame clones, with some not included. The sample carries approximately 270,000 clones, almost 95% recorded once. Both about-4-week and about-12-week second-dose recipients were combined. The sample in question was peripheral blood, obtained 28 days after the second AZD1222 dose. The TCR originated in an adult who received the AZD1222 COVID-19 vaccine. The chain is built from TRBV6-5 and TRBJ1-1; D uncertain. CDR3 coding DNA: TGTGCCAGCAGTCCCGGGGTGGTCTATACTGAAGCTTTCTTT. Translated: CASSPGVVYTEAFF.